This T cell receptor beta chain was profiled in a study of CD8 T cells in ankylosing spondylitis. In making TCR beta libraries, quantitative 5'-RACE with molecular barcodes was used. TCRdb re-called the 5' RACE reads with MiXCR, one entry per CDR3 protein. This sample yields fewer than 550,000 distinct CDR3 sequences, of which over 4% are seen a single time; 3% to 4% belongs to the top ten. General study results and limits: Disease-associated clonotypes exhibited CD8+ identity and were relatively infrequent in peripheral blood. Blood of patients with ankylosing spondylitis appeared to be characterized by a TCR beta motif of several highly homologous variants.

J lost 3 bases, V lost 0 bases, and 6 bases had no gene match. The CDR3 runs to 16 residues. Per germline, CDR1 SGHRS and CDR2 YFSETQ. This clonotype was recorded at least ten times. Antigen unknown. The sequence was obtained from a male donor with ankylosing spondylitis. The chain combines TRBV5-1 with TRBJ2-3, with 8 nucleotides matching TRBD1. The sample comprised blood, either unsorted or a sorted T cell fraction (not recorded which). For the CDR3, the DNA is TGCGCCAGCAGCTTGGCCACGGACAGGGAAACAGATACGCAGTATTTT. Protein: CASSLATDRETDTQYF.